This TCR beta chain was sequenced for a study of read filtering for tumor transcriptome and immune sequencing. Germline V lookup: CDR1 MNHEY, CDR2 SMNVEV (reference sequence). CDR3 length equals 15 residues. The library was built from 400 ng RNA with molecular barcoded adaptors for alpha/delta and beta/gamma chains. In TCRdb, the reads were re-called with MiXCR into one record per CDR3 protein. The sample consists of more than 20,000 distinct CDR3 sequences, under 25% of them appearing once. Study-wide results and limits: The CD138-negative fraction was mixed bone marrow immune cells, not pure T cells.

Remarks on this clonotype: The antigen is undetermined. One end of the junction varies from germline; a read error may be responsible.

This sequence originates from a donor aged 40 or older with multiple myeloma. Sequencing input: a population of CD138-negative cells sorted from bone marrow. The rearrangement links TRBV27 to TRBJ2-7, with 11 bases matching TRBD2. The CDR3 coding sequence is TGTGCCAGCAGCCGCGACGGGACTAGCGGCTACGAGCAACACTTC. Encoded protein: CASSRDGTSGYEQHF.